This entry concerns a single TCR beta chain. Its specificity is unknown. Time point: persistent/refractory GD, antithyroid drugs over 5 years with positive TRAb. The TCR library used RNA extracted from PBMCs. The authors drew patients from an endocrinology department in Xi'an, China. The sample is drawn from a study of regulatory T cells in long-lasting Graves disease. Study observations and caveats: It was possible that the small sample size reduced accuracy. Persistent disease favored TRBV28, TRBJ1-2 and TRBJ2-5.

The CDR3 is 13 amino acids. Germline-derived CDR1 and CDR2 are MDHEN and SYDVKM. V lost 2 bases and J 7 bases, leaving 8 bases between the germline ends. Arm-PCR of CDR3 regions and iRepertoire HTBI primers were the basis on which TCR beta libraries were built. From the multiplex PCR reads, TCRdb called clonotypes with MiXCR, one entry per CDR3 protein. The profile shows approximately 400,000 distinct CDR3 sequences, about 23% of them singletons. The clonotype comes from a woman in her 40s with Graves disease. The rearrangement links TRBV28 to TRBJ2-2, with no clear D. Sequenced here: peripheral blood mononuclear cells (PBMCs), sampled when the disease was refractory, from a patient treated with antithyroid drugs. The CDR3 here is CASSLLYSGELFF. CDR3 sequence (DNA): TGTGCCAGCAGTTTACTCTACAGCGGGGAGCTGTTTTTT.